This T cell receptor beta chain was observed in a study of T cell responses to AZD1222 COVID-19 vaccine. With regard to this clone: Its specificity is not known.

Sequenced by immunoSEQ multiplex PCR; TCRdb stores in-frame clones only, minus some. Among about 80,000 clones listed, approximately 85% were seen once. This CDR3 region has 13 residues. The germline gives CDR1 DFQATT, CDR2 SNEGSKA (reference sequence). The germline V and J ends were trimmed by 3 bases and 0 bases, with 7 bases remaining between them. Findings of the study overall: The study found vaccine-associated CD4 TCRs spanning spike, dominant at 160-218 and 743-854. A reported finding is that nearly half of spike-specific TCRs target unmutated variant regions. Recipients of AZD1222 seropositive at baseline numbered only five or six.

The sample here was peripheral blood, taken 28 days after the second AZD1222 dose. This chain uses TRBV20-1 with TRBJ2-3; D not certain. The sequence was obtained from an adult who received the AZD1222 COVID-19 vaccine. CDR3 protein: CSASIDSTDTQYF. The CDR3 coding sequence is TGCAGTGCTAGTATCGATAGCACAGATACGCAGTATTTT.